What follows is one T cell receptor (beta chain) and its context. This record belongs to a study of cytomegalovirus exposure and HLA in healthy donors. Donors consisted of healthy bone marrow donors. Primers for the PCR totalled 60 Vbeta and 13 Jbeta. Profiled with immunoSEQ multiplex PCR; TCRdb holds only in-frame clones, not every one. The sample carries some 97,000 clones, around 82% recorded once. Trimming cost V 3 bases and J 2 bases, with 7 bases left between them. Per germline, CDR1 MNHNY and CDR2 SVGAGI (reference sequence). The CDR3 is made up of 13 amino acids. Sequenced sample: PBMCs. The rearrangement joins TRBV6-6 to TRBJ1-1, with D unresolved. The TCR was taken from a woman in her forties or fifties in good health and CMV-seropositive. CDR3 protein: CASSYVANTEAFF. The DNA for the CDR3 is TGTGCCAGCAGTTATGTAGCTAACACTGAAGCTTTCTTT.